This TCR beta chain was recovered during a study of blood T cells in healthy people across ages. Study-wide findings and caveats: Naive CD4+ cell counts and diversity both ran higher in long-lived than in aged donors. A conclusive naive versus antigen-experienced comparison was prevented by the unsorted PBMCs. Across the age range, TCR beta diversity per million T cells fell in a roughly linear way.

Points on this clonotype: Its antigen is not known.

The CDR3 loop spans 13 amino acids. V was trimmed by 0 bases and J by 4 bases, leaving 6 bases between them. Germline V CDR1 and CDR2: SGHTA, FQGTGA. It was approximately 10 milliliters of peripheral blood that were drawn from each donor. Primers used in a second PCR of roughly 7 to 12 cycles were a sample-barcoded 5' primer and a J-beta primer mix. TCRdb passed the 5' RACE reads through MiXCR, listing each CDR3 protein once. The repertoire holds hundreds of thousands of distinct CDR3 sequences, with about 32% as singletons. This receptor was identified in a woman older than 75 in good health. Sequenced sample: blood. The chain joins TRBV7-3 to TRBJ2-5; D gene ambiguous. CDR3 region: CASSLTITETQYF. The CDR3 region has the DNA TGTGCCAGCAGCTTAACTATCACAGAGACCCAGTACTTC.